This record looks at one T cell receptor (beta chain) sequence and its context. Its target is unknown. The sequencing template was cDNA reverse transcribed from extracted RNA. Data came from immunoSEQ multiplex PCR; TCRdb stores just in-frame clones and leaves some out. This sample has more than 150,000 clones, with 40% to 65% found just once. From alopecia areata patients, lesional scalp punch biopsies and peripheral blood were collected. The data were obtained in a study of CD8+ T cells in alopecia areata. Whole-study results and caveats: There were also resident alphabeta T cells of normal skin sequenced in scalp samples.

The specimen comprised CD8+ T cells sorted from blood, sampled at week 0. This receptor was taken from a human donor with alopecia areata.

The CDR3 sequence: CASSPTQGVNTEAFF. CDR3 in DNA: TGTGCCAGCAGCCCGACACAGGGAGTGAACACTGAAGCTTTCTTT. The chain combines TRBV9 with TRBJ1-1, with D perhaps matching TRBD1 (6 bases). V lost 4 bases and J 0 bases, leaving 13 bases between the germline ends. Germline V gene data show CDR1 as SGDLS and CDR2 as YYNGEE. There are 15 residues in the CDR3.